This is a list of T cell receptor beta chains from one sample in a study of CD8+CD57+ T cells in acquired aplastic anemia. TCRdb ran MiXCR on the reads and lists one entry per CDR3 protein. Of around 50,000 distinct CDR3 sequences detected, around two thirds appear once; the ten largest clones hold around a third. Sequencing used sorted CD4+, CD8+, or CD8+CD57+ T cells (not recorded which) from PBMCs. Receptor source: a human donor in good health, serving as a control. CDR3s include the opening cysteine and the closing phenylalanine or tryptophan. A D gene is named only where the DNA matches it firmly. A row's size may be missing; if present it is once, few, many or a size class.

CDR3 length	clone size	J gene	V gene	D gene	CDR3 DNA	CDR3 protein
14	many	TRBJ2-5	TRBV25-1	TRBD1	TGTGCCACCCTGGACAGGGGGCGAGGAGAGACCCAGTACTTC	CATLDRGRGETQYF
15	-	TRBJ1-2	TRBV10-3	TRBD1	TGTGCCATCAGTGATTTACAGGGGGCGCAGTATGGCTACACCTTC	CAISDLQGAQYGYTF
10	few	TRBJ2-7	TRBV29-1	-	TGCAGCGTTTCGGATGGCGAGCAGTACTTC	CSVSDGEQYF
13	-	TRBJ2-5	TRBV7-9	-	TGTGCCAGCAGTGAGGGGTTGCGGGAGACCCAGTACTTC	CASSEGLRETQYF
15	few	TRBJ1-1	TRBV10-3	-	TGTGCCATCAGTGATTTTGTGGGGATGAACACTGAAGCTTTCTTT	CAISDFVGMNTEAFF
12	many	TRBJ1-3	TRBV12-3/TRBV12-4	-	TGTGCCTACCACGGGAATGGAAACACCATATATTTT	CAYHGNGNTIYF
17	-	TRBJ1-6	TRBV24-1	TRBD1	TGTGCCACCAGTATGTGGTACAGGGGGCTATTGGATTCACCCCTCCACTTT	CATSMWYRGLLDSPLHF
15	many	TRBJ1-2	TRBV12-3/TRBV12-4	-	TGTGCCAGCAGCTCCTCGACACCATTACTATATGGCTACACCTTC	CASSSSTPLLYGYTF
14	once	TRBJ2-7	TRBV7-9	TRBD1	TGTGCCAGCAGCCCGGACAGGGGATCCCAGGAGCAGTACTTC	CASSPDRGSQEQYF
13	-	TRBJ2-2	TRBV24-1	-	TGTGCCACCAGTGACCGAGACACCGGGGAGCTGTTTTTT	CATSDRDTGELFF
13	-	TRBJ1-2	TRBV19	-	TGTGCCAGTAGTAGAAAGGCCTTTCTTGGCTACACCTTC	CASSRKAFLGYTF
15	-	TRBJ1-5	TRBV2	-	TGTGCCAGCAGTGAAGGGGCGGTCAGTAATCAGCCCCAGCATTTT	CASSEGAVSNQPQHF
14	-	TRBJ2-3	TRBV19	TRBD1	TGTGCCAGTAGTATAGGACAGGGGGCAGATACGCAGTATTTT	CASSIGQGADTQYF
14	-	TRBJ2-1	TRBV25-1	-	TGTGCCAGCGGCTCGGGATCCCGCTACAATGAGCAGTTCTTC	CASGSGSRYNEQFF
14	-	TRBJ2-1	TRBV29-1	-	TGCAGCGTTGACGGGGCACAGGGATACAATGAGCAGTTCTTC	CSVDGAQGYNEQFF
15	-	TRBJ2-5	TRBV7-9	-	TGTGCCAGCAGCCAAACACGGTGGACGGGGGAGACCCAGTACTTC	CASSQTRWTGETQYF
13	-	TRBJ1-1	TRBV2	TRBD1	TGTGCCAGCAGTGAAACAGGGGGCCCTGAAGCTTTCTTT	CASSETGGPEAFF
12	-	TRBJ1-2	TRBV14	-	TGTGCCAGCAGTTCAGGGGCTTATGGCTACACCTTC	CASSSGAYGYTF
14	-	TRBJ1-5	TRBV20-1	TRBD1	TGCAGTGCTAGATCGGACAGGGGCAATCAGCCCCAGCATTTT	CSARSDRGNQPQHF
12	-	TRBJ1-5	TRBV7-2	-	TGTGCCAGCAGTTATCCCAATCAGCCCCAGCATTTT	CASSYPNQPQHF
15	-	TRBJ1-5	TRBV11-2	-	TGTGCCAGCAGCTTAGGCACAGGAGGAAATCAGCCCCAGCATTTT	CASSLGTGGNQPQHF
15	-	TRBJ2-1	TRBV6-1	TRBD1	TGTGCCAGCAGTCGAATAGGGACAGGGGTCAATGAGCAGTTCTTC	CASSRIGTGVNEQFF
14	-	TRBJ1-6	TRBV20-1	-	TGCAGTGCTAGAGTGCAGCGGTATAATTCACCCCTCCACTTT	CSARVQRYNSPLHF
13	-	TRBJ2-3	TRBV15	-	TGTGCCACCAGTCTGGGAGGGGGCGATACGCAGTATTTT	CATSLGGGDTQYF
15	-	TRBJ2-5	TRBV2	-	TGTGCCAGCAGTTTATCGTTAATAGAACAAGAGACCCAGTACTTC	CASSLSLIEQETQYF
15	-	TRBJ2-6	TRBV7-6	-	TGTGCCAGCAGCCTTGCGGCTACTGGGGCCAATGTCCTGACTTTC	CASSLAATGANVLTF
16	once	TRBJ2-3	TRBV2	TRBD2	TGTGCCAGCAGTGTACGACTAGCGGGGATCACAGATACGCAGTATTTT	CASSVRLAGITDTQYF
14	-	TRBJ1-2	TRBV20-1	-	TGCAGTGCATCAGTGGGGGGGCGCAACTATGGCTACACCTTC	CSASVGGRNYGYTF
15	-	TRBJ2-7	TRBV5-6	TRBD1	TGTGCCAGCAGCTTGCCCCAAGGACAGGGTTACGAGCAGTACTTC	CASSLPQGQGYEQYF
13	-	TRBJ2-5	TRBV20-1	TRBD1	TGCAGTGCTAGAGTACAGGGGGTAGAGACCCAGTACTTC	CSARVQGVETQYF
15	-	TRBJ2-1	TRBV10-1	TRBD1	TGCGCCAGCAGTGGTCGACAGGGGATCTACAATGAGCAGTTCTTC	CASSGRQGIYNEQFF
16	-	TRBJ2-1	TRBV15	TRBD2	TGTGCCACCAGCAGAGATCTTGCTAGCGGGAGGGATGAGCAGTTCTTC	CATSRDLASGRDEQFF